The present T cell receptor (beta chain) was sequenced within a study of T cell responses to AZD1222 COVID-19 vaccine. General study points: Females made up more of the donors, who were largely white British, and clonal diversity may have come out too low. The breadth and depth of Spike-specific TCRs increased once two AZD1222 doses had been given.

A word on this clone: Its antigen is unidentified.

Clones were sequenced by immunoSEQ multiplex PCR, and TCRdb holds only the in-frame ones, with some missing. This repertoire shows around 94,000 clones, roughly nine tenths found once; its top ten account for more than 4.5%. The origin of this receptor is an adult in good health. Sequences were derived from peripheral blood, sampled on day 0 of AZD1222 vaccination.

The CDR3: CAWSPRTLSYEQYF. The CDR3 coding sequence is TGTGCCTGGAGTCCCCGGACACTTTCCTACGAGCAGTACTTC. J is TRBJ2-7 and V is TRBV30; tentative D call: TRBD1 (5 bases). V gave up 2 bases and J gave up 1 base, with 12 bases separating them. CDR1 and CDR2 from the germline V gene are GTSNPN and SVGIG (reference sequence). This CDR3 contains 14 residues.